Listed below are T cell receptor beta chains from one sample, sequenced in a study of blood T cell repertoires in COVID-19. Here immunoSEQ multiplex PCR was the method, and the copy in TCRdb shows in-frame clones only, minus some. Of 200,000 to 250,000 clones in the sample, 80% to 90% were seen once. The sequencing input was PBMCs or T cells enriched from blood (not recorded which). The receptors derive from a woman in her 30s who had been exposed to COVID-19. Both conserved end residues are part of each CDR3. Size tells how often a clone was seen (once, few, many) or the class of an expanded clone, and some rows leave it out.

clone_size j_call v_call cdr3_aa
many TRBJ2-2 TRBV10-3 CAIKGREAGELFF
. TRBJ2-5 TRBV5-1 CASSLVPRGGETQYF
. TRBJ1-2 TRBV29-1 CSVGLGTGWFKGYTF
. TRBJ2-1 TRBV12-5 CASGSTRLAGGPSSYNEQFF
few TRBJ2-7 TRBV19 CASRLDKAHEQYF
. TRBJ2-7 TRBV28 CASSLWGQVYSYEQYF
. TRBJ2-3 TRBV18 CASSPPKTAGTQYF
. TRBJ2-2 TRBV5-4 CASSQTTVKSGELFF
. TRBJ2-7 TRBV10-2 CASSEGAYEQYF
. TRBJ1-5 TRBV6-5 CASSYRSVGNQPQHF
. TRBJ2-2 TRBV10-1 CASSVIGSGELFF
few TRBJ1-6 TRBV19 CASSWGRVYSPLHF
. TRBJ1-5 TRBV5-1 CTSSLAINQPQHF
. TRBJ2-2 TRBV12-3/TRBV12-4 CAGRLGSAGELFF
. TRBJ2-7 TRBV28 CASSLLGQGEGQYF
. TRBJ1-2 TRBV10-3 CAISESTGGYGYTF
. TRBJ2-5 TRBV6-1 CASSERGRETQYF
. TRBJ2-3 TRBV18 CASSPLFGLAGGTDTQYF
. TRBJ2-5 TRBV28 CATPFQETQYF
. TRBJ2-3 TRBV11-3 CASSLGDLRTGTDTQYF
. TRBJ2-1 TRBV27 CASSLSGGNEQFF
few TRBJ2-7 TRBV2 CASKSGGSYEQYF
few TRBJ2-7 TRBV7-9 CASSLVTREDSYEQYF
. TRBJ1-2 TRBV2 CASLPETIGVYGYTF
. TRBJ1-1 TRBV12-3/TRBV12-4 CASRIQWNTEAFF
. TRBJ2-7 TRBV12-3/TRBV12-4 CASVAGRGYEQYF
. TRBJ1-1 TRBV27 CASSSPQDREAFF
. TRBJ1-1 TRBV14 CASSQVEGATEAFF
many TRBJ1-5 TRBV7-3 CASSTTGGNQPQHF
. TRBJ1-2 TRBV29-1 CSVVTGGNYGYTF
. TRBJ2-2 TRBV4-1 CASSQDLSQGTNTGELFF
. TRBJ2-1 TRBV19 CASTTSGNNEQFF
. TRBJ1-1 TRBV6-6 CATSRKSGSTEAFF
. TRBJ1-3 TRBV10-2 CASSESDTAGNTIYF
. TRBJ2-6 TRBV28 CASSLGDRTISGANVLTF
. TRBJ2-3 TRBV7-2 CASSLSGSGGFSTDTQYF
. TRBJ1-2 TRBV19 CASSIGRAYGYTF
few TRBJ2-7 TRBV30 CAWVRGLVGNTDEQYF
. TRBJ2-5 TRBV5-6 CASSGVQETQYF
. TRBJ2-1 TRBV3-1/TRBV3-2 CASSLNAGLAGGNEQFF
. TRBJ2-1 TRBV25-1 CASKGWPSGHEQFF
once TRBJ1-2 TRBV7-2 CASSLEQGTGYTF
. TRBJ2-7 TRBV4-1 CASSPPSGDHEQYF
. TRBJ2-1 TRBV7-9 CASTTRRTSGSLSSYNEQFF
. TRBJ1-1 TRBV27 CASSRRQGFYTEAFF
once TRBJ1-2 TRBV28 CASGHFGYTF
. TRBJ1-2 TRBV6-5 CASSYSIINYGYTF
. TRBJ2-1 TRBV15 CATRPGLAAYNEQFF
. TRBJ1-3 TRBV5-1 CASRAGQRSGNTIYF
. TRBJ1-6 TRBV5-4 CASSSPGQGVSPLHF
few TRBJ2-3 TRBV28 CASSSGGSGDTQYF
. TRBJ2-7 TRBV2 CASSSGTQRGYEQYF
. TRBJ2-2 TRBV4-1 CASSPGTSGRAYTGELFF
few TRBJ1-2 TRBV12-3/TRBV12-4 CASSLRQGVGYTF
. TRBJ2-3 TRBV10-3 CAIRQGSSTDTQYF